The rows below give T cell receptor beta chains drawn from one sample of a study of beta chain features in type 1 diabetes. Assay used: immunoSEQ multiplex PCR; TCRdb lists only in-frame clones, some missing. The top ten hold 0.095% to 0.15% of the sample, which has over 600,000 clones, around 12% seen once. Material for sequencing was naive CD4+ T cells from blood. The receptors were sampled from a man aged 30-40 years with type 1 diabetes. CDR3s include the opening cysteine and the closing phenylalanine or tryptophan. D genes are given only for firm matches. Part of the rows lack a size; the others show once, few, many or a class for expanded clones.

d_call	clone_size	v_call	j_call	cdr3_nt	cdr3_aa
NA	few	TRBV9	TRBJ2-1	TGTGCCAGCAGCGTAGCGGAGGGGAATGAGCAGTTCTTC	CASSVAEGNEQFF
TRBD2	NA	TRBV10-3	TRBJ2-3	TGTGCCATCAGTGCCGCGGGGGTTAACACAGATACGCAGTATTTT	CAISAAGVNTDTQYF
NA	NA	TRBV27	TRBJ2-3	TGTGCCAGCAGTTTATCGGGGTCTCGCACAGATACGCAGTATTTT	CASSLSGSRTDTQYF
TRBD2	NA	TRBV5-1	TRBJ2-5	TGCGCCAGCAGCTTCTCTAGCGGGGCTAAAGAGACCCAGTACTTC	CASSFSSGAKETQYF
NA	NA	TRBV9	TRBJ2-7	TGTGCCAGCAGCGTAGGTACGGGTTCCGGCTACGAGCAGTACTTC	CASSVGTGSGYEQYF
NA	NA	TRBV5-4	TRBJ1-6	TGTGCCAGCAGCTTCGCGCGGGGGCGCGTGGATTCACCCCTCCACTTT	CASSFARGRVDSPLHF
NA	few	TRBV5-1	TRBJ2-3	TGCGCCAGCAGCTTTACATCAGATACGCAGTATTTT	CASSFTSDTQYF
TRBD1	NA	TRBV18	TRBJ1-6	TGTGCCAGCTCAGACAGGGAGGGGTCCTATAATTCACCCCTCCACTTT	CASSDREGSYNSPLHF
TRBD1	NA	TRBV27	TRBJ1-1	TGTGCCAGCAGGGGGACAGGGACTGAAGCTTTCTTT	CASRGTGTEAFF
TRBD1	NA	TRBV6-5	TRBJ1-6	TGTGCCAGCAGTCCCCGGACAGGACTTAATTCACCCCTCCACTTT	CASSPRTGLNSPLHF
NA	few	TRBV19	TRBJ1-6	TGTGCCAGTAGTACGTTGCGGACTAATTCACCCCTCCACTTT	CASSTLRTNSPLHF
TRBD1	NA	TRBV5-4	TRBJ2-7	TGTGCCAGCAGCTTGGACCCTGGGACAGCCTACGAGCAGTACTTC	CASSLDPGTAYEQYF
TRBD1	NA	TRBV7-7	TRBJ2-7	TGTGCCAGCAGCTCAGGGACAGATTACGAGCAGTACTTC	CASSSGTDYEQYF
TRBD1	once	TRBV7-2	TRBJ2-2	TGTGCCAGCAGCTCCCCGGTTGCACAGGGGCTCACCGGGGAGCTGTTTTTT	CASSSPVAQGLTGELFF
NA	once	TRBV19	TRBJ2-7	TGTGCCAGTAGTATAGCGCAGGGGTCATACGAGCAGTACTTC	CASSIAQGSYEQYF
NA	NA	TRBV9	TRBJ1-6	TGTGCCAGCAGCGCCCTAGGGGCCATCAATTCACCCCTCCACTTT	CASSALGAINSPLHF
TRBD2	few	TRBV5-1	TRBJ2-5	TGCGCCAGCAGCCCCCGGGGGGGCCAGCGGGAGACCCAGTACTTC	CASSPRGGQRETQYF
TRBD2	few	TRBV5-1	TRBJ2-3	TGCGCCAGCAGCTTGGCCTTTAGCGGGGCGGGGACAGATACGCAGTATTTT	CASSLAFSGAGTDTQYF
TRBD2	few	TRBV30	TRBJ2-7	TGTGCCTCGGCGGGGGGGGACGAGCAGTACTTC	CASAGGDEQYF
NA	few	TRBV7-2	TRBJ1-6	TGTGCCAGCAGCTTAAGCATTGGGAATTCACCCCTCCACTTT	CASSLSIGNSPLHF
TRBD1	few	TRBV5-4	TRBJ1-4	TGTGCCAGCAACTCCGGGGACAGGTCGAAAAAACTGTTTTTT	CASNSGDRSKKLFF
NA	few	TRBV7-2	TRBJ1-4	TGTGCCAGCAGCCTTCTCGGGGCAGCAACTAATGAAAAACTGTTTTTT	CASSLLGAATNEKLFF
NA	NA	TRBV6-5	TRBJ1-1	TGTGCCAGCAGTTACTTGGGGACGAACACTGAAGCTTTCTTT	CASSYLGTNTEAFF
NA	NA	TRBV15	TRBJ2-1	TGTGCCACCAGCAGAGATTATGAGAATGAGCAGTTCTTC	CATSRDYENEQFF
NA	few	TRBV6-1	TRBJ1-4	TGTGCCAGCAGTGAAGGTCTAGGGACGAGGGACGAAAAACTGTTTTTT	CASSEGLGTRDEKLFF
NA	few	TRBV6-5	TRBJ2-2	TGTGCCAGCAGTGATGTGGCAGGGGAGCTGTTTTTT	CASSDVAGELFF
NA	NA	TRBV18	TRBJ2-5	TGTGCCAGCTCACGAGGGGCAGACCAAGAGACCCAGTACTTC	CASSRGADQETQYF
TRBD1	NA	TRBV7-2	TRBJ2-5	TGTGCCAGCAGCCCCCAGACAGGGGGAGCGGAGACCCAGTACTTC	CASSPQTGGAETQYF
NA	few	TRBV4-3	TRBJ2-5	TGCGCCAGCAGCCAAACGTCCAGGGTGCAAGAGACCCAGTACTTC	CASSQTSRVQETQYF
TRBD1	few	TRBV25-1	TRBJ1-2	TGTGCCAGCAGCCCGAGGGACAGGGGAGGCTACACCTTC	CASSPRDRGGYTF
TRBD2	NA	TRBV29-1	TRBJ2-7	TGCAGCGTTGGGGGTCCTAGCGGCTACGAGCAGTACTTC	CSVGGPSGYEQYF
TRBD1	NA	TRBV28	TRBJ2-1	TGTGCCAGCAGTTCGACAGGGTCAGACTCCTACAATGAGCAGTTCTTC	CASSSTGSDSYNEQFF
NA	NA	TRBV7-3	TRBJ2-5	TGTGCCAGCAGCCCCAGGGTCCGCGAGACCCAGTACTTC	CASSPRVRETQYF
TRBD2	NA	TRBV9	TRBJ2-3	TGTGCCAGCAGTATAAGGACTAGGGGTGAAGAGGATACGCAGTATTTT	CASSIRTRGEEDTQYF
NA	NA	TRBV27	TRBJ2-3	TGTGCCAGCAGTTTTCAGACAGCCACAGATACGCAGTATTTT	CASSFQTATDTQYF
TRBD1	few	TRBV4-3	TRBJ2-3	TGCGCCAGCAGCCAAGATGGGAGGACAGGGGCCCCCGCAGATACGCAGTATTTT	CASSQDGRTGAPADTQYF
NA	few	TRBV9	TRBJ2-5	TGTGCCAGCAGCACACGGGAGACCCAGTACTTC	CASSTRETQYF
NA	few	TRBV11-3	TRBJ2-5	TGTGCCAGCAGCCTTTCCAGGGGAGAAGGTTGGGCAGAGACCCAGTACTTC	CASSLSRGEGWAETQYF
NA	few	TRBV4-3	TRBJ1-3	TGCGCCAGCAGCCAAGAGGTCTCGTCAGGAATTAATGGAAACACCATATATTTT	CASSQEVSSGINGNTIYF
TRBD1	NA	TRBV29-1	TRBJ1-2	TGCAGCGGTGGCGGGACAGGGAGTGGCTACACCTTC	CSGGGTGSGYTF
NA	NA	TRBV6-1	TRBJ2-7	TGTGCCAGCAGTGACGGCCCCTACGAGCAGTACTTC	CASSDGPYEQYF
TRBD1	NA	TRBV7-9	TRBJ1-5	TGTGCCAGCAGCACGGGACAGTATAGCAATCAGCCCCAGCATTTT	CASSTGQYSNQPQHF
TRBD1	NA	TRBV5-1	TRBJ1-4	TGCGCCAGCAGCTGGGGGACAGGCGATGGTGAAAAACTGTTTTTT	CASSWGTGDGEKLFF
NA	few	TRBV25-1	TRBJ1-5	TGTGCCAGCAGTGACTGGGTTTCGAATCAGCCCCAGCATTTT	CASSDWVSNQPQHF
NA	few	TRBV25-1	TRBJ2-3	TGTGCCAGCAGGATGACAGGTCTCACAGATACGCAGTATTTT	CASRMTGLTDTQYF
NA	few	TRBV7-9	TRBJ2-3	TGTGCCAGCAGCCCCTACGGTGGGTCGCGCACAGATACGCAGTATTTT	CASSPYGGSRTDTQYF
TRBD1	NA	TRBV7-9	TRBJ1-1	TGTGCCAGCAGCTTAGGAGGGGCACAGGGGATGAACACTGAAGCTTTCTTT	CASSLGGAQGMNTEAFF
NA	NA	TRBV30	TRBJ1-5	TGTGCCTGGAGTCCCCACAGGTTTCGGCAGCCCCAGCATTTT	CAWSPHRFRQPQHF
NA	few	TRBV28	TRBJ1-2	TGTGCCAGCAGTATTGGGACGGGCACGTTCTATGGCTACACCTTC	CASSIGTGTFYGYTF
NA	NA	TRBV29-1	TRBJ2-1	TGCAGCGTTGCCACCCCAGGTAATGAGCAGTTCTTC	CSVATPGNEQFF
NA	NA	TRBV7-2	TRBJ1-3	TGTGCCAGCAGCTTCACTTCCTATGGAAACACCATATATTTT	CASSFTSYGNTIYF
TRBD1	NA	TRBV27	TRBJ1-2	TGTGCCAGCTACAGGGGAGGGAATGGCTACACCTTC	CASYRGGNGYTF
TRBD1	few	TRBV13	TRBJ2-7	TGTGCCAGCAGCAAAAAACGAACAGGGGGCGCATTC	CASSKKRTGGAF
NA	few	TRBV28	TRBJ1-6	TGTGCCAGCAGTACCTCATCCGGGATAACATTCTGGGCCCTCCACTTT	CASSTSSGITFWALHF
NA	few	TRBV30	TRBJ1-5	TGTGCCTGGAGTGTACGGGTGAATCAGCCCCAGCATTTT	CAWSVRVNQPQHF